This entry describes one T cell receptor (beta chain). In its sample, this clonotype was seen a few times. Its target antigen remains unknown. It has no much larger one-base neighbor in the sample; base qualities were not kept. This record comes from a study of T cells in Graves' hyperthyroidism and ophthalmopathy (dated by TCRdb to about 2019). Some background on the complete study: Peripheral blood samples were taken at initial diagnosis, before any treatment was given. An independent validation cohort of under 20 hyperthyroidism patients and about 16 patients who later progressed to ophthalmopathy tested prospective prediction of ophthalmopathy. Following sampling, methimazole starting at 30 mg daily was given to hyperthyroidism patients, and high-dose intravenous methylprednisolone was given to ophthalmopathy patients. In addition, the study compared T-cell repertoires in thyroid tissue and in blood from roughly 6 Graves' hyperthyroidism patients. According to the paper, TCR Vbeta CDR3 sequencing was carried out on approximately 140 peripheral blood samples, which came from 40 to 45 ophthalmopathy, 70 to 80 hyperthyroidism and approximately 17 progressor patients. TCR V-J signatures able to tell the groups apart were searched for in a discovery cohort of approximately 95 patients, of whom over 40 had Graves' ophthalmopathy and around 58 had stable Graves' hyperthyroidism. The approximately 95 discovery patients were divided at random into training and test sets in a 7:3 ratio.

Ophthalmopathy patients had moderately to severely active disease, Clinical Activity Score of at least 3, NOSPECS grade of at least 4, and duration under 3 months. Exclusion was applied to patients with uncontrolled infections, other autoimmune diseases, pregnancy or lactation. Diagnoses were based on clinical symptoms, serum thyroxine and TRAb, thyroid ultrasound and orbital computed tomography. Ficoll-Paque density gradient centrifugation was used to isolate PBMCs from approximately 10 ml of fresh peripheral blood. Total RNA was extracted using Trizol reagent, and RNA quality was assessed on an Agilent 2100 Bioanalyzer. Amplification of TCR beta CDR3 regions was carried out from RNA transcripts. For the first round of RT-PCR on the TCR CDR3, the HTBI primer set was used together with the Qiagen OneStep RT-PCR kit. The libraries were constructed in a second round of multiplex PCR and then size-selected and purified. Paired-end sequencing of the libraries was performed with 100 bp reads on an Illumina HiSeq2000. The authors' pipeline ran thus. SOAPnuke was used to process the raw data, with reads discarded if the reads contained adapters or uncalled bases, had a mean Phred below 15, or lacked an exact constant-primer or identifier match. High-quality paired reads were merged using COPE v1.2.5, and each unique nucleotide sequence was defined as a clonotype. Clonotypes were aligned to IMGT TRBV, TRBD and TRBJ reference segments using MiTCR v1.1. The analysis included only V-J combinations with a frequency above 0.0001, which together covered around 99% of the repertoires. The TCS score was defined as the ratio of F50 (clonal expansion) to E x V (chaos), calculated using BLOSUM62-based TCRdist between CDR3 peptides within each V-J. Welch's t-statistics and random forest reduced several hundred V-J features to about 12, which were used in a naive Bayes classifier (R e1071). The public sequencing data were trimmed at Q25 with fastp and processed into clonotypes with MiXCR by TCRdb, which kept only in-frame beta chains. Under each unique CDR3 protein, matching rows form one entry showing the most common genes and DNA. TCRdb, rather than the study authors, made the V and J calls. This sample gives 300,000 to 450,000 distinct CDR3 sequences in total; 15% to 20% of them show up just once. The top ten clones comprise roughly a sixth of the sample.

Study-wide findings and limitations: Blood samples also contained most of the expanded thyroid clonotypes (frequency above 0.001), which suggests that blood repertoires may reflect thyroid immune responses. A model built on a 13 V-J signature distinguished ophthalmopathy from stable hyperthyroidism, reaching roughly 88% sensitivity and about 81% specificity in cross-validation and 80%/75% in testing. No statistical method was used to set the sample size in advance, and investigators knew the group allocation. In validation, the model predicted progression to ophthalmopathy a median of around 6.5 months before onset, with over 60% sensitivity and roughly 72% specificity.

Sequenced sample: blood. This sequence was found in a woman between 40 and 55 years old with Graves' ophthalmopathy.

Read as DNA, the sequence is TGTGCCAGCATTGACAGGGGGCTTAGCACTGAAGCTTTCTTT. The resulting protein is CASIDRGLSTEAFF. This receptor chain uses TRBV2 and TRBJ1-1; the junction holds 10 bases that match TRBD1. Measured from the cysteine to the phenylalanine, the CDR3 is 14 residues long. Just the 42-base CDR3 DNA is kept, in frame starting at base 1. Trimming takes 7 bases off V and 4 bases off J; junction bases not matched to a gene: 6. The germline V gene supplies CDR1 SNHLY and CDR2 FYNNEI.